This T cell receptor (beta chain) was sequenced in a study of blood T cell repertoires in COVID-19. About the study: COVID-19 samples, acute and convalescent, were from the United States, Italy and Spain. Nucleic acid was either cDNA or gDNA, and it came from T cells, B-cell-depleted T cells, or PBMCs.

How the authors handled the data: Amplification from reference gene primers served as the basis for estimated nucleated cell counts. Some clones are missing from TCRdb's copy, which holds only in-frame ones; the method was immunoSEQ multiplex PCR. V and J calls and clone size are those listed in that table; D and trimming were worked out from the DNA. The sample consists of 110,000 to 150,000 clones, over 70% of them appearing once. With 3 bases removed from V and 5 bases from J, the gap between germline ends came to 12 bases. Germline loops: CDR1 SNHLY, CDR2 FYNNEI. The CDR3 extends over 14 amino acids.

The TCR comes from a woman aged 50 to 60 with acute or convalescent COVID-19. The rearrangement uses TRBV2 and TRBJ2-3; D might be TRBD2 (6 bases). The material sequenced was peripheral blood. The chain's CDR3 is CASSDGLGGDTQYF. The CDR3 DNA follows: TGTGCCAGCAGTGATGGGCTGGGGGGAGATACGCAGTATTTT.